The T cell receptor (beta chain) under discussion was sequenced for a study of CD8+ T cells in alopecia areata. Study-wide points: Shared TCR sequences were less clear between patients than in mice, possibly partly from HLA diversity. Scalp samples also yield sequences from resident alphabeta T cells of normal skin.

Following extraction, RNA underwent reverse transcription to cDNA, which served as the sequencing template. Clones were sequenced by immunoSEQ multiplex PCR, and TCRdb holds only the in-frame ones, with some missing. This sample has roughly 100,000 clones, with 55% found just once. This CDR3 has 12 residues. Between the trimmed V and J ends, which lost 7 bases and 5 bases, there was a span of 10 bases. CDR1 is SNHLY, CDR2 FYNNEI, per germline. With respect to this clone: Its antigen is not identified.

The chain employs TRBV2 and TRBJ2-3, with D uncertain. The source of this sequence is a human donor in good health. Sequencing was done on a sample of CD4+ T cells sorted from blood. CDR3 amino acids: CASTQMIDTQYF. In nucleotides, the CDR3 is TGTGCCAGCACCCAGATGATAGATACGCAGTATTTT.